A selection of T cell receptor beta chains follows, all from one sample in a study of T cell responses to AZD1222 COVID-19 vaccine. Clones were sequenced by immunoSEQ multiplex PCR, and TCRdb holds only the in-frame ones, with some missing. The sample has about 110,000 clones, approximately 84% seen once; the top ten hold approximately 9.4%. The sequencing here drew on peripheral blood, taken on day 0 of AZD1222 vaccination. These receptors were obtained from an adult in good health. Each CDR3 is given with its conserved first and last residue. Each record gives: D gene, clone size, J gene, V gene, CDR3 protein, CDR3 DNA. The D gene is left open where the match is weak. Size is stated for part of the rows, as once, few or many counts, or as a class when the clone is expanded.

TRBD1 NA TRBJ1-2 TRBV7-2 CASRDRQGHYGYTF TGTGCCAGCAGGGACCGACAGGGTCACTATGGCTACACCTTC
NA NA TRBJ1-5 TRBV5-8 CASNRDTQHF TGTGCCAGCAACCGAGATACGCAGCATTTT
TRBD2 NA TRBJ2-7 TRBV5-1 CASSLGGTSGNEQYF TGCGCCAGCAGCTTGGGCGGGACTAGCGGGAACGAGCAGTACTTC
TRBD2 NA TRBJ2-5 TRBV5-1 CASSLGLAGYQETQYF TGCGCCAGCAGCTTAGGACTAGCGGGTTACCAAGAGACCCAGTACTTC
TRBD1 NA TRBJ1-3 TRBV28 CASRGTGVPSGNTIYF TGTGCCAGCAGGGGGACAGGCGTTCCCTCTGGAAACACCATATATTTT
NA few TRBJ1-2 TRBV6-2/TRBV6-3 CASSPGGGRPDYGYTF TGTGCCAGCAGTCCCGGGGGGGGGCGTCCGGACTATGGCTACACCTTC
TRBD1 NA TRBJ1-1 TRBV24-1 CATSGHTGDTEAFF TGTGCCACCAGTGGTCACACAGGGGACACTGAAGCTTTCTTT
TRBD2 NA TRBJ2-3 TRBV5-1 CASSVQGTSGTADTQYF TGCGCCAGCAGCGTGCAAGGGACTAGCGGGACGGCAGATACGCAGTATTTT
TRBD1 NA TRBJ1-5 TRBV28 CASSAGTGGITYQPQHF TGTGCCAGCAGTGCCGGGACAGGGGGCATAACTTATCAGCCCCAGCATTTT
NA NA TRBJ1-2 TRBV7-2 CASSLVVRAYTF TGTGCCAGCAGCTTAGTAGTGAGGGCCTACACCTTC
TRBD1 NA TRBJ1-1 TRBV6-4 CASSYRGGTEAFF TGTGCCAGCAGTTACAGGGGTGGCACTGAAGCTTTCTTT
TRBD2 once TRBJ2-4 TRBV3-1/TRBV3-2 CASSQEGPFTSGRLAKNIQYF TGTGCCAGCAGCCAGGAGGGTCCTTTTACTAGCGGGAGATTAGCCAAAAACATTCAGTACTTC
NA NA TRBJ2-5 TRBV7-7 CASSAGTLAETQYF TGTGCTAGCAGCGCCGGGACACTGGCAGAGACCCAGTACTTC
TRBD1 NA TRBJ2-4 TRBV27 CASSQRQGGYIQYF TGTGCCAGCAGTCAGAGACAGGGTGGTTACATTCAGTACTTC
NA NA TRBJ1-2 TRBV6-5 CASRRTGPLGGYTF TGTGCCAGCAGGCGAACGGGCCCATTGGGCGGCTACACCTTC
NA NA TRBJ1-5 TRBV18 CASSSEAGSDQPQHF TGTGCCAGCTCATCAGAGGCAGGGAGCGATCAGCCCCAGCATTTT
NA NA TRBJ2-2 TRBV5-1 CASSLADTGELFF TGCGCCAGCAGCTTGGCTGACACCGGGGAGCTGTTTTTT
TRBD2 NA TRBJ2-3 TRBV7-2 CASSPLDGRALDTQYF TGTGCCAGCAGCCCCCTTGACGGGAGGGCCTTAGATACGCAGTATTTT
NA NA TRBJ2-7 TRBV25-1 CASSEKEGKGGAYEQYF TGTGCCAGCAGTGAAAAGGAGGGGAAAGGGGGAGCCTACGAGCAGTACTTC
TRBD1 NA TRBJ2-2 TRBV7-3 CASRDRGSNTGELFF TGTGCCAGCAGGGACAGGGGGAGCAACACCGGGGAGCTGTTTTTT
NA NA TRBJ1-4 TRBV27 CASSLMGAQEKLFF TGTGCCAGCAGTTTGATGGGGGCGCAAGAAAAACTGTTTTTT
TRBD1 NA TRBJ1-1 TRBV5-5 CASSFAGGSGTEAFF TGTGCCAGCAGCTTCGCAGGGGGATCGGGCACTGAAGCTTTCTTT
NA NA TRBJ2-7 TRBV6-5 CASSYSLESYEQYF TGTGCCAGCAGTTACTCCCTGGAGTCCTACGAGCAGTACTTC
TRBD1 NA TRBJ1-2 TRBV10-3 CATRGSVQDFDGYTF TGTGCCACCAGGGGGAGCGTGCAGGACTTTGATGGCTACACCTTC
NA NA TRBJ1-5 TRBV6-1 CASSDPLADSNQPQHF TGTGCCAGCAGTGACCCCCTTGCGGATAGCAATCAGCCCCAGCATTTT
TRBD1 NA TRBJ1-2 TRBV3-1/TRBV3-2 CASRLTGGKDYGYTF TGTGCCAGCAGGCTCACAGGGGGAAAGGACTATGGCTACACCTTC
NA NA TRBJ1-2 TRBV6-5 CASIQRGGWLYGYTF TGTGCCAGCATCCAACGTGGGGGTTGGCTCTATGGCTACACCTTC
TRBD1 NA TRBJ1-2 TRBV4-1 CASSEGQGSVSGYGYTF TGCGCCAGCAGCGAAGGACAGGGGAGTGTTTCGGGCTATGGCTACACCTTC
NA NA TRBJ2-3 TRBV18 CASSGSATTDTQYF TGTGCCAGCTCGGGTAGCGCGACCACAGATACGCAGTATTTT
NA NA TRBJ1-6 TRBV9 CASSVDPGPPLHF TGTGCCAGCAGCGTGGACCCAGGGCCACCCCTCCACTTT
NA NA TRBJ2-2 TRBV5-4 CASNLRNLQDTGELFF TGTGCCAGCAACCTAAGGAACTTACAAGACACCGGGGAGCTGTTTTTT
TRBD1 NA TRBJ2-7 TRBV4-2 CASSSGQTYEQYF TGTGCCAGCAGTTCGGGACAGACCTACGAGCAGTACTTC
TRBD1 NA TRBJ1-5 TRBV4-2 CASSQEVGGGQPQHF TGTGCCAGCAGCCAAGAGGTAGGGGGCGGTCAGCCCCAGCATTTT
TRBD1 few TRBJ1-4 TRBV15 CATSSIDGQGREEKLFF TGTGCCACCAGCAGCATCGATGGACAGGGGAGGGAAGAAAAACTGTTTTTT
NA few TRBJ2-3 TRBV12-3/TRBV12-4 CATSLMFDTQYF TGTGCCACCAGTTTGATGTTCGATACGCAGTATTTT
NA NA TRBJ2-2 TRBV6-5 CASSYGQGYTGELFF TGTGCCAGCAGTTACGGCCAGGGGTACACCGGGGAGCTGTTTTTT
TRBD1 NA TRBJ1-5 TRBV19 CASSTAGTANQPQHF TGTGCCAGTAGTACCGCGGGGACAGCGAATCAGCCCCAGCATTTT
NA NA TRBJ2-3 TRBV5-1 CASGRETTSLDTQYF TGCGCCAGCGGTCGGGAAACGACCAGTCTAGATACGCAGTATTTT
TRBD1 NA TRBJ1-4 TRBV18 CASVGQGYEKLFF TGTGCCAGCGTGGGACAGGGCTATGAAAAACTGTTTTTT
TRBD2 NA TRBJ2-7 TRBV6-5 CATRNVAGEYEQYF TGTGCCACCAGGAATGTAGCGGGGGAGTACGAGCAGTACTTC
TRBD2 NA TRBJ2-1 TRBV4-2 CASSQSSGGAGEQFF TGTGCCAGCAGCCAGTCTAGCGGGGGGGCGGGTGAGCAGTTCTTC